This passage covers 10 T cell receptor beta chains from one sample sequenced in a study of control samples from healthy donors and cancer patients. Repertoires were generated with immunoSEQ multiplex PCR, while TCRdb's copy carries only in-frame clones and drops some. The repertoire holds about 44,000 clones, with around 87% as singletons. Sequencing was done on a sample of PBMCs. The receptors were gathered from a woman aged 60 to 75 with lung cancer.

CDR3: CASTLAGVAGELFF. Written as DNA, the CDR3 is TGTGCCAGCACCCTAGCGGGAGTTGCTGGGGAGCTGTTTTTT. The rearrangement uses TRBV6-5 and TRBJ2-2; TRBD2 agrees at 10 bases. This CDR3 contains 14 residues. V lost 7 bases and J lost 8; bases outside the gene matches: 7. CDR1 and CDR2 (germline): MNHEY, SVGAGI.

V gene TRBV24-1 combines with J gene TRBJ2-7; the D is unclear. CDR1 is KGHDR, CDR2 SFDVKD, per germline. Deletions cut 2 bases from V and 2 bases from J, with 15 bases between. There are 16 residues in the CDR3. Written as DNA, the CDR3 is TGTGCCACCAGTGATTCAGGTAGGCTTTCTACCTACGAGCAGTACTTC. It yields the protein CATSDSGRLSTYEQYF.

The rearrangement uses TRBV19 and TRBJ2-1, with D maybe TRBD2 (6 bases). The V end was cut by 9 bases, the J end by 3 bases, with 15 bases between. Germline lookup yields CDR1 LNHDA and CDR2 SQIVND (reference sequence). The CDR3 extends over 14 amino acids. The CDR3 coding sequence is TGTGCCAGCGGGGAGGAGGGAATCTACAATGAGCAGTTCTTC. This codes for CASGEEGIYNEQFF.

This chain links TRBV30 with TRBJ2-7, with 7 bases aligning to TRBD1. This CDR3 spans 15 amino acids. Germline CDR1 GTSNPN, CDR2 SVGIG (reference sequence). Trimming removed 0 bases from V and 3 bases from J; junction bases left unmatched: 8. The CDR3 is CAWSVEGAEIYEQYF. CDR3 sequence (DNA): TGTGCCTGGAGTGTAGAGGGGGCCGAGATCTACGAGCAGTACTTC.

The chain recombines TRBV6-5 with TRBJ1-5; D possibly corresponds to TRBD1 (5 bases). The CDR3 length is 13 residues. Germline CDR1 MNHEY, CDR2 SVGAGI. V was clipped by 6 bases and J by 1 base, with 7 bases between them. CDR3 protein: CASSRQSNQPQHF. CDR3 sequence (DNA): TGTGCCAGCAGCCGACAGAGCAATCAGCCCCAGCATTTT.

V usage is TRBV5-1 and J usage is TRBJ1-1; TRBD1 matches 8 bases. J gave up 0 bases and V 5 bases, and 6 bases lay outside the gene matches. Germline V gives CDR1 SGHRS, CDR2 YFSETQ. The CDR3 consists of 15 residues. CDR3 sequence reads: CASRDREGLNTEAFF. The DNA of the CDR3 is TGCGCCAGCAGGGACAGGGAGGGACTGAACACTGAAGCTTTCTTT.

This clone was picked up one time. In DNA form, the CDR3 reads TGTGCCACCAGCCCTTCGGGGTCGGGCTACGAGCAGTACTTC. Protein sequence: CATSPSGSGYEQYF. The rearrangement uses TRBV15 and TRBJ2-7; a weak D match, TRBD2 (5 bases). Trimming pared 5 bases from V and 3 bases from J, leaving 14 bases between. The length of the CDR3 is 14 residues. The germline CDR1 and CDR2 sequences are LNHNV and YYDKDF (reference sequence).

The chain links TRBV15 to TRBJ1-1; 8 nucleotides agree with TRBD1. This CDR3 region has 17 residues. J gave up 3 bases and V 0 bases, and 9 bases lay outside the gene matches. CDR1 and CDR2 (germline): LNHNV, YYDKDF (reference sequence). The CDR3 nucleotides are TGTGCCACCAGCAGAGATGTCTTACAGGGGGTCCACACTGAAGCTTTCTTT. Translated, it gives CATSRDVLQGVHTEAFF.

This chain joins TRBV7-9 and TRBJ2-2; no clear D gene. V was trimmed by 4 bases and J by 6 bases, leaving 9 bases between them. This CDR3 has 13 amino acids. Germline CDR1 is SEHNR and CDR2 is FQNEAQ (reference sequence). For the CDR3, the DNA is TGTGCCAGCAGCTGGGTCCTATCCGGGGAGCTGTTTTTT. It codes for CASSWVLSGELFF.

The chain recombines TRBV5-1 with TRBJ2-7, with 10 bases fitting TRBD2. Looked up from germline, CDR1 is SGHRS and CDR2 is YFSETQ. The CDR3 is made up of 15 amino acids. With V trimmed by 4 bases and J by 2 bases, 6 bases remained unmatched. CDR3 amino acids: CASSRSSGRAYEQYF. In DNA form, the CDR3 reads TGCGCCAGCAGCCGATCTAGCGGGAGAGCCTACGAGCAGTACTTC.